This TCR beta chain was captured in a study of blood T cell repertoires in COVID-19. At the level of the study: Samples taken during acute and convalescent COVID-19 were collected in the United States, Italy and Spain. The analysed material was cDNA or gDNA that came from T cells, B-cell-depleted T cells, or PBMCs.

Participant-given clinical history determined each cohort assignment. Exposed enrollees encountered a COVID-19 case at some point within 2 weeks before study entry. The germline V and J ends were trimmed by 3 bases and 2 bases, with 11 bases remaining between them. The CDR3 is 14 residues long. Germline values: CDR1 MNHEY, CDR2 SMNVEV (reference sequence). Repertoires were generated with immunoSEQ multiplex PCR, while TCRdb's copy carries only in-frame clones and drops some. The sample contains 350,000 to 450,000 clones, roughly 84% of which appear only once. Input material: PBMCs or T cells enriched from blood (not recorded which). V and J are TRBV27 and TRBJ2-7; tentatively, D is TRBD2 (6 bases). The clonotype was recovered from a woman under 30 who had been exposed to COVID-19. CDR3 loop: CASSFGGLPYEQYF. DNA of the CDR3: TGTGCCAGCAGTTTCGGAGGGCTGCCCTACGAGCAGTACTTC.